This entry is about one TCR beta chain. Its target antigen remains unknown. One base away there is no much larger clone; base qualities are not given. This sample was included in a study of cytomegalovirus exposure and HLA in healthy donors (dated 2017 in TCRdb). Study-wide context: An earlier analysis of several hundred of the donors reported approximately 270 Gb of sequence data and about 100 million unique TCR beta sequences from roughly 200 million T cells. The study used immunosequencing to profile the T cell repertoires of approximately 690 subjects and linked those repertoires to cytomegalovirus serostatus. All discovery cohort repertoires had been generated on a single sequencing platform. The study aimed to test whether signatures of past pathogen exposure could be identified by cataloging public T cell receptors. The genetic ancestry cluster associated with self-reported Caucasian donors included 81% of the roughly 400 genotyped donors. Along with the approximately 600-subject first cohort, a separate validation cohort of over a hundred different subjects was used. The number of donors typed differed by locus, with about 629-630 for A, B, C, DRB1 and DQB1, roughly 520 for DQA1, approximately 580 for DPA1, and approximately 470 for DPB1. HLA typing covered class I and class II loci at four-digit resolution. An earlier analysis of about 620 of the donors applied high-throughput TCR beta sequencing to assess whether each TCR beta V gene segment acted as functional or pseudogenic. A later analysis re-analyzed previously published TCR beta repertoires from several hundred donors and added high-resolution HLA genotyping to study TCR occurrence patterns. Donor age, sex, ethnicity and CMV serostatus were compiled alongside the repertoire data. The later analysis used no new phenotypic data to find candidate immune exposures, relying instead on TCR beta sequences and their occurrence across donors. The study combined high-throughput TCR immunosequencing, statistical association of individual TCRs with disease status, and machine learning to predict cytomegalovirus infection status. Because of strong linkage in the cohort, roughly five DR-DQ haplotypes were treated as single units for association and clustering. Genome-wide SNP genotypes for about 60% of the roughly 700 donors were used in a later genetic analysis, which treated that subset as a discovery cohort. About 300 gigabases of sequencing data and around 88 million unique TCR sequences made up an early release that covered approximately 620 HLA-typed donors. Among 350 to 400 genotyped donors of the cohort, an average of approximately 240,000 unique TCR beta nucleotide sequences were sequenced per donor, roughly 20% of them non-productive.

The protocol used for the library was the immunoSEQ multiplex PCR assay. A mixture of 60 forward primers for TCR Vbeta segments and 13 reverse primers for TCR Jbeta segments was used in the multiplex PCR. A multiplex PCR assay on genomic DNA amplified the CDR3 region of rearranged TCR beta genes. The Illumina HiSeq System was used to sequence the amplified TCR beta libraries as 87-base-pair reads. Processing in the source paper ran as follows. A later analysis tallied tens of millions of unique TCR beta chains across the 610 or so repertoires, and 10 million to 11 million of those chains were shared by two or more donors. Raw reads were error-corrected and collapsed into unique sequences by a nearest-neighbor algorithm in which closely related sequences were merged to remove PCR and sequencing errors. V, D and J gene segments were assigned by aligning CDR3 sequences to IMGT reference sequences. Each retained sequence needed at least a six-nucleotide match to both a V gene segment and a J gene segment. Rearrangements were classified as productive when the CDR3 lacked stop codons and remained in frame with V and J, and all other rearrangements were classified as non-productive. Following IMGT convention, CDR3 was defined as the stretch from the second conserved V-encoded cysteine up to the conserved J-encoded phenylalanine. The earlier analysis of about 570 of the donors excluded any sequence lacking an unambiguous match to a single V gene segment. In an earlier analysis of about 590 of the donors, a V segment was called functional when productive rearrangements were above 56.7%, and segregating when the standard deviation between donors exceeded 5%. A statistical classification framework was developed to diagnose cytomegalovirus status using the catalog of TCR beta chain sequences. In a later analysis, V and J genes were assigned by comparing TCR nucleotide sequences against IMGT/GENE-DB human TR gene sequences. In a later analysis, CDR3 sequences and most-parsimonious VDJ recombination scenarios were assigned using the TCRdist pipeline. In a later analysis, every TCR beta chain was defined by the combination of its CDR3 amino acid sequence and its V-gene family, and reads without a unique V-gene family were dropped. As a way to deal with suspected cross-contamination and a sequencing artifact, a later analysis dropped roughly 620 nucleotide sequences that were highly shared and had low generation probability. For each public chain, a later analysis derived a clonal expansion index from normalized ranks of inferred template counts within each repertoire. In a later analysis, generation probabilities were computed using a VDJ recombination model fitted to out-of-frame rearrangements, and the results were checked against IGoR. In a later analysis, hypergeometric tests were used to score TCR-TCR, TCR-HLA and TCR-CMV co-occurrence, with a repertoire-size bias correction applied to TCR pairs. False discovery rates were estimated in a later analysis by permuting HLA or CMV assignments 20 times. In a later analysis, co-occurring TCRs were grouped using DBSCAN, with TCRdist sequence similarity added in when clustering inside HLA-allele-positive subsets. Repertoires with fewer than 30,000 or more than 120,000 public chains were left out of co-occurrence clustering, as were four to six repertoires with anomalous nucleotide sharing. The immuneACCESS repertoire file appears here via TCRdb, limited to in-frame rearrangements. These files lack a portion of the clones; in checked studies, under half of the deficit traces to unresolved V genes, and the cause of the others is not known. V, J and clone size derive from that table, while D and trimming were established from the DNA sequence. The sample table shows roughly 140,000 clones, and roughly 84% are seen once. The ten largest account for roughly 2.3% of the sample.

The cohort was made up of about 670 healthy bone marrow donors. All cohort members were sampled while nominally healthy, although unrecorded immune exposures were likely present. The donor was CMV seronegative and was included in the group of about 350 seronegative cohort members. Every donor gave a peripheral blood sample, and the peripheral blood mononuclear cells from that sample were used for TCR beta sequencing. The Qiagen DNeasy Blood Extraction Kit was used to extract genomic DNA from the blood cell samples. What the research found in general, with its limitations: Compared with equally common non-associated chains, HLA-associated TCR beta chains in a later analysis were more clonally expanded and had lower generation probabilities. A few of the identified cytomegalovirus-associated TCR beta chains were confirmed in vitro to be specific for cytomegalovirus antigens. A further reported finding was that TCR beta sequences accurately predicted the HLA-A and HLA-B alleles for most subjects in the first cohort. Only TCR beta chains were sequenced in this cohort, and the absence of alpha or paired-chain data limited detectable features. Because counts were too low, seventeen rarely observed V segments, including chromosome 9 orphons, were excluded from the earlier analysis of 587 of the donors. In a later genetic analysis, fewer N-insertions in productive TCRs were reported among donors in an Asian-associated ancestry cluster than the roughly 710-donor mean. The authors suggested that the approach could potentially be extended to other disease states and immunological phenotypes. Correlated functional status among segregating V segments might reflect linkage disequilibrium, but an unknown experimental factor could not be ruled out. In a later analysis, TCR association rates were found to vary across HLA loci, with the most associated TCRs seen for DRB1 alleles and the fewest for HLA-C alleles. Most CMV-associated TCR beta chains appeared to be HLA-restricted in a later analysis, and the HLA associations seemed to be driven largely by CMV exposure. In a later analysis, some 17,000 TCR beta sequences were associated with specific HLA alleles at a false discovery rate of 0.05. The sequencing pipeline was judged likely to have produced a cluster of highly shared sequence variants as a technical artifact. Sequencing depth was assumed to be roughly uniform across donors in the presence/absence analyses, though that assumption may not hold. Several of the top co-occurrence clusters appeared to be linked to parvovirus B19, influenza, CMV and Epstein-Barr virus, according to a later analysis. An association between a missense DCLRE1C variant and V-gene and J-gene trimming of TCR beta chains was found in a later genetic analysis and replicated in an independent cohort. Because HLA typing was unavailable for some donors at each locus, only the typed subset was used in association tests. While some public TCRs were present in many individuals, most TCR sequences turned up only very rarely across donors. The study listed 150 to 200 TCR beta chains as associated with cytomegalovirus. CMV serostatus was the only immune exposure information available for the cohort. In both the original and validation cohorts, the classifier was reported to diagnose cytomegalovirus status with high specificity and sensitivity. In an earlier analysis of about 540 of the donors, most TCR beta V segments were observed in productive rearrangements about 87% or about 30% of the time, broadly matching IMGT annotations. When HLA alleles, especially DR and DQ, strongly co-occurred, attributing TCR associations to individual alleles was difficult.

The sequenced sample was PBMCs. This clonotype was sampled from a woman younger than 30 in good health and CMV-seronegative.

The sequence in DNA is TGTGCCAGCAGGCAAACAGGGAGCTATGGCTACACCTTC. Translation gives CASRQTGSYGYTF. The V gene is TRBV28 and the J gene is TRBJ1-2; the D gene is perhaps TRBD1, on 6 matching bases. V loses 6 bases, J loses 4 bases, and the germline ends lie 12 bases apart. CDR1 and CDR2 are read off the germline V gene as MDHEN and SYDVKM. The CDR3 goes from the cysteine to the phenylalanine over 13 residues. Only the CDR3 region is kept as DNA, spanning 39 bases read in frame from base 1.